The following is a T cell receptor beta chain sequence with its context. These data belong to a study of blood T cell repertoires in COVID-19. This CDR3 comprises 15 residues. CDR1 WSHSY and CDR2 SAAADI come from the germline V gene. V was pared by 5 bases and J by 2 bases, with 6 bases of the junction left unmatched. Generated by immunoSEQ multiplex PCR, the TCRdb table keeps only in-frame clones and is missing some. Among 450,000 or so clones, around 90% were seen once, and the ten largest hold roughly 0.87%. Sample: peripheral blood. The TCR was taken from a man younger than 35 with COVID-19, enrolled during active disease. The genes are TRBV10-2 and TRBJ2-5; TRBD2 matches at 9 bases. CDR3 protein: CASSKPAGGQETQYF. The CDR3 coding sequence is TGCGCCAGCAGTAAGCCAGCGGGGGGTCAAGAGACCCAGTACTTC.